This TCR beta chain was retrieved from a study of blood T cell repertoires in COVID-19. CDR3 size: 15 residues. Looked up from germline, CDR1 is LGHNA and CDR2 is YSLEER. Trimming pared 2 bases from V and 4 bases from J, leaving 12 bases between. TCRdb keeps only in-frame clones here, not all; method: immunoSEQ multiplex PCR. The sample holds fewer than 300,000 clones; 70% to 90% are singletons and the top ten take approximately 5.1%. The receptor comes from a man aged 50 to 59 with active or convalescent COVID-19. The genes are TRBV4-3 and TRBJ1-3; TRBD1 is a possible D gene (5 bases). The sequencing sample was made of peripheral blood. Here the CDR3 reads CASSQYGGIGNTIYF. DNA for the CDR3: TGCGCCAGCAGCCAATACGGGGGGATAGGAAACACCATATATTTT.